This TCR beta chain appears in the sequencing data of a study of siplizumab effects on memory and regulatory T cells. Unmatched junction bases numbered 4, after V lost 6 bases and J lost 4 bases. The CDR3 extends over 15 amino acids. Germline CDR1 MNHNS, CDR2 SASEGT. TCRdb's table, derived via immunoSEQ multiplex PCR, lists solely in-frame clones and lacks some. The top ten hold around 0.093% of the sample, which has 50,000 to 70,000 clones, just over 95% seen once. Sample: naive CD8+ T cells sorted from blood. The source of this sequence is a human donor in good health. This chain joins TRBV6-1 and TRBJ2-5; 14 nucleotides agree with TRBD2. CDR3 sequence reads: CASRTSGGAGETQYF. The CDR3 nucleotides are TGTGCCAGCAGGACTAGCGGGGGGGCGGGAGAGACCCAGTACTTC.